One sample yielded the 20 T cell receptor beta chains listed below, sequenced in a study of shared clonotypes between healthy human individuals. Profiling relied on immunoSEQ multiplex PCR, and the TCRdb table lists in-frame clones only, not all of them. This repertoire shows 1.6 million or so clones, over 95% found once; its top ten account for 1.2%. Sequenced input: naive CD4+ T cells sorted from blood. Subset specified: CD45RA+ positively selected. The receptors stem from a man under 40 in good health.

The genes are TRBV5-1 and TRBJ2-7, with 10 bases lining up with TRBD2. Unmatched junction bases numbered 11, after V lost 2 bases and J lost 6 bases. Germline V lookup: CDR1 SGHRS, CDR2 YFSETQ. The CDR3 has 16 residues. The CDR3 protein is CASSFGLAGVPLEQYF. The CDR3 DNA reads TGCGCCAGCAGCTTTGGTCTAGCGGGAGTTCCTCTCGAGCAGTACTTC.

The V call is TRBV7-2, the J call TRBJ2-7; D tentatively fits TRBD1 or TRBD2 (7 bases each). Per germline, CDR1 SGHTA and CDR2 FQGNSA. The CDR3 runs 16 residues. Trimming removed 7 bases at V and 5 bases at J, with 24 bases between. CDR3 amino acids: CASTPPGGRAVDEQYF. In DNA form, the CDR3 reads TGTGCCAGCACCCCCCCAGGGGGGAGGGCCGTCGACGAGCAGTACTTC.

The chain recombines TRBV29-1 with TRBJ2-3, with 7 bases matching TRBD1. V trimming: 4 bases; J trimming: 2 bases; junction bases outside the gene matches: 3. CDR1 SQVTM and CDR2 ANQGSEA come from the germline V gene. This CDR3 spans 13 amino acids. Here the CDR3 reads CSVAGQYTDTQYF. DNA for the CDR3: TGCAGCGTTGCGGGACAGTACACAGATACGCAGTATTTT.

CDR3 sequence reads: CASSLLPNTEAFF. CDR3 coding DNA: TGTGCCAGCAGCTTACTTCCGAACACTGAAGCTTTCTTT. The chain employs TRBV7-9 and TRBJ1-1, with D unresolved. The CDR3 is 13 residues long. V gave up 2 bases and J gave up 1 base, with 5 bases separating them. CDR1 SEHNR and CDR2 FQNEAQ come from the germline V gene (reference sequence).

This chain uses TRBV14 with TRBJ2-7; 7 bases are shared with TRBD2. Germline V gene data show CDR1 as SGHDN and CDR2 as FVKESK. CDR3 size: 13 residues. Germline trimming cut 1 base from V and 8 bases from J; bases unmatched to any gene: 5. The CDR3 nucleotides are TGTGCCAGCAGCCAAGTCGGGGGGTATAAGCAGTACTTC. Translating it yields CASSQVGGYKQYF. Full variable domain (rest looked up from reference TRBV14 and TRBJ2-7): EAGVTQFPSHSVIEKGQTVTLRCDPISGHDNLYWYRRVMGKEIKFLLHFVKESKQDESGMPNNRFLAERTGGTYSTLKVQPAELEDSGVYFCASSQVGGYKQYFGPGTRLTVT.

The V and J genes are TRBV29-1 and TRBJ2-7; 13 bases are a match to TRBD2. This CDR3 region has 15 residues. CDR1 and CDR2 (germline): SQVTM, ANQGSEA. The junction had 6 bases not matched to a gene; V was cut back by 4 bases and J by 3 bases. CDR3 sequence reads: CSVVPRLAGGYEQYF. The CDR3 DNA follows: TGCAGCGTTGTCCCCCGACTAGCGGGAGGCTACGAGCAGTACTTC.

CDR3 region: CASSLNRPPDTQYF. The CDR3 bases are TGTGCCAGCTCATTGAATCGACCCCCGGATACGCAGTATTTT. The gene calls are TRBV18 and TRBJ2-3; D not resolved. Per the germline V gene, CDR1 is KGHSH and CDR2 is LQKENI. CDR3 length: 14 amino acids. Trimming took off 5 bases at V and 6 bases at J, with 15 bases between the two ends. Drawing the rest from reference TRBV18 and TRBJ2-3, the complete variable domain is NAGVMQNPRHLVRRRGQEARLRCSPMKGHSHVYWYRQLPEEGLKFMVYLQKENIIDESGMPKERFSAEFPKEGPSILRIQQVVRGDSAAYFCASSLNRPPDTQYFGPGTRLTVL.

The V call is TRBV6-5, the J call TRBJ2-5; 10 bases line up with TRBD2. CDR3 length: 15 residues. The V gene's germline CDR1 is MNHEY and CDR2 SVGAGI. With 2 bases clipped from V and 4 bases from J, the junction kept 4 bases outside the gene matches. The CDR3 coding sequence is TGTGCCAGCAGTTACCTAGCGGGAGTTATAGAGACCCAGTACTTC. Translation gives CASSYLAGVIETQYF.

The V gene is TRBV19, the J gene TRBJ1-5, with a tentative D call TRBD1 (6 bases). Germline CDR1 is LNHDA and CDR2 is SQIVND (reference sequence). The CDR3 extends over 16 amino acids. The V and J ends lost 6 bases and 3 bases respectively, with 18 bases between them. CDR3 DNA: TGTGCCAGTAGATTTCTTAAAACAGGGTACAATCAGCCCCAGCATTTT. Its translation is CASRFLKTGYNQPQHF.

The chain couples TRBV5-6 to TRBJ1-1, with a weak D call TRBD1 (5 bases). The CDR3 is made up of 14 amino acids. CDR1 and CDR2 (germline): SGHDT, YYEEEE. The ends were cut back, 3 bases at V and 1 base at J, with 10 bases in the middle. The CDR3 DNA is TGTGCCAGCAGCTCCCGCGGGGGGAACACTGAAGCTTTCTTT. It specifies CASSSRGGNTEAFF.

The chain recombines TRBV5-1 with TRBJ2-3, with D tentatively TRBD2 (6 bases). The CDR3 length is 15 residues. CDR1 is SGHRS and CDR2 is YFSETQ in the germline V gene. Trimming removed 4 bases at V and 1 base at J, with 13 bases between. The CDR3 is CASSPSGLGTDTQYF. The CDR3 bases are TGCGCCAGCAGCCCCAGCGGGCTCGGCACAGATACGCAGTATTTT. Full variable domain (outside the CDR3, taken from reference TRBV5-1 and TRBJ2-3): KAGVTQTPRYLIKTRGQQVTLSCSPISGHRSVSWYQQTPGQGLQFLFEYFSETQRNKGNFPGRFSGRQFSNSRSEMNVSTLELGDSALYLCASSPSGLGTDTQYFGPGTRLTVL.

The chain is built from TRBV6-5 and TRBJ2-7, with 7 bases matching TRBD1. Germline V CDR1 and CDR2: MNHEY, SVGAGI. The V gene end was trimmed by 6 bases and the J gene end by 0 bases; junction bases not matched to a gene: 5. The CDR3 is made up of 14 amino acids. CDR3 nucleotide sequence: TGTGCCAGCAGCCGGGGACAGTCCTCCTACGAGCAGTACTTC. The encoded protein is CASSRGQSSYEQYF.

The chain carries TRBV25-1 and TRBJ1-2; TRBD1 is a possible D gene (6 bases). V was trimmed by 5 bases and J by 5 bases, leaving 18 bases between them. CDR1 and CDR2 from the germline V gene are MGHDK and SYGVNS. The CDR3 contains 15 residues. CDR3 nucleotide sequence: TGTGCCAGCAGTCCCTCGGAGGGGGGAAGATATGGCTACACCTTC. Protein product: CASSPSEGGRYGYTF.

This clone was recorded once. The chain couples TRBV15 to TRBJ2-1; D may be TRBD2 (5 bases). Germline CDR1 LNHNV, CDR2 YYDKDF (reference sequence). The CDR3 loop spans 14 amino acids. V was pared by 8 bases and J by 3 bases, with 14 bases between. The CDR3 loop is CATGRLKNYNEQFF. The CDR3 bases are TGTGCCACCGGACGACTAAAAAACTACAATGAGCAGTTCTTC.

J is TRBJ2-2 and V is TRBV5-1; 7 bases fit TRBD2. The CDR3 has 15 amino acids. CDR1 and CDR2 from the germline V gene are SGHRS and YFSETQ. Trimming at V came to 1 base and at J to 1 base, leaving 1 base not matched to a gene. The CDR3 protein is CASSLTSENTGELFF. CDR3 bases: TGCGCCAGCAGCTTGACTAGCGAGAACACCGGGGAGCTGTTTTTT. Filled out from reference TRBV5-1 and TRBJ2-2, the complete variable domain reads KAGVTQTPRYLIKTRGQQVTLSCSPISGHRSVSWYQQTPGQGLQFLFEYFSETQRNKGNFPGRFSGRQFSNSRSEMNVSTLELGDSALYLCASSLTSENTGELFFGEGSRLTVL.

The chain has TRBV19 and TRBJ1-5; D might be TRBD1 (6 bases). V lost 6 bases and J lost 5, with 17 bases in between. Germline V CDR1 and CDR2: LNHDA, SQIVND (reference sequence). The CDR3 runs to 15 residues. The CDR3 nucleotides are TGTGCCAGTAGGGGGCGGGGACACGAGCATCAGCCCCAGCATTTT. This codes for CASRGRGHEHQPQHF. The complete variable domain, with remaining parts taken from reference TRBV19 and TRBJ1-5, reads DGGITQSPKYLFRKEGQNVTLSCEQNLNHDAMYWYRQDPGQGLRLIYYSQIVNDFQKGDIAEGYSVSREKKESFPLTVTSAQKNPTAFYLCASRGRGHEHQPQHFGDGTRLSIL.

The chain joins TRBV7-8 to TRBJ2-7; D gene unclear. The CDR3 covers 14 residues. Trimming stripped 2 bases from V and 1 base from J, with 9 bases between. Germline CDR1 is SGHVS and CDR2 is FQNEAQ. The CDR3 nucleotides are TGTGCCAGCAGCTTAAACCAGCGATCCTACGAGCAGTACTTC. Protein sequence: CASSLNQRSYEQYF.

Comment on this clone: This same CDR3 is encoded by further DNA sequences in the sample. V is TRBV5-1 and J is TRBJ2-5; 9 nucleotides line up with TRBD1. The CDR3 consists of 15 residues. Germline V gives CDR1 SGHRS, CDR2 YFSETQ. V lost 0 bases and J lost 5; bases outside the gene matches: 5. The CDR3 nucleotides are TGCGCCAGCAGCTTGGAACAGGGGGCTGGGGAGACCCAGTACTTC. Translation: CASSLEQGAGETQYF.

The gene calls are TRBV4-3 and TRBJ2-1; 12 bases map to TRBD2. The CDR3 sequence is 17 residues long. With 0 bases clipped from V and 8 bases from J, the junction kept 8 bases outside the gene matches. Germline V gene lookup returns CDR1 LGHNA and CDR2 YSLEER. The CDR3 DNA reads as TGCGCCAGCAGCCAAGATTGGCCTAGCGGGAGGGCCGATGAGCAGTTCTTC. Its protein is CASSQDWPSGRADEQFF.

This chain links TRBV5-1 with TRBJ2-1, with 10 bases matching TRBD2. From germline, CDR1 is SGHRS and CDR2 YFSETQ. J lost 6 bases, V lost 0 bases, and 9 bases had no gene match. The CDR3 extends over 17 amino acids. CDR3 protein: CASSLGPSGSLGNEQFF. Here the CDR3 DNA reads TGCGCCAGCAGCTTGGGTCCTAGCGGGAGTCTAGGCAATGAGCAGTTCTTC.